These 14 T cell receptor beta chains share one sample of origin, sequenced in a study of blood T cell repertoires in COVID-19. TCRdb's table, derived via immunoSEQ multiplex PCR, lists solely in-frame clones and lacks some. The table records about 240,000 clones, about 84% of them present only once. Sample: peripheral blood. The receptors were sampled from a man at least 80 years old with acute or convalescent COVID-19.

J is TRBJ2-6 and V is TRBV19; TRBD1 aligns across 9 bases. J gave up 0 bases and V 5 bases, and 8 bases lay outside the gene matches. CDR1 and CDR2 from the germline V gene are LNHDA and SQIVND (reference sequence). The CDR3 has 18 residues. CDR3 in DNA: TGTGCCAGTAGTTTCTTCGGGACAGGGCTCTCTGGGGCCAACGTCCTGACTTTC. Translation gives CASSFFGTGLSGANVLTF.

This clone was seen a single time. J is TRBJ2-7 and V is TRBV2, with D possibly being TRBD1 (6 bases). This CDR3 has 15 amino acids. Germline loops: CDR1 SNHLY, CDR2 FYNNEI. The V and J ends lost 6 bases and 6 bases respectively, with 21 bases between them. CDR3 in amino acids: CASSLEGRGLSEQYF. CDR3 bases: TGTGCCAGCAGCCTCGAGGGCAGGGGTCTGAGCGAGCAGTACTTC.

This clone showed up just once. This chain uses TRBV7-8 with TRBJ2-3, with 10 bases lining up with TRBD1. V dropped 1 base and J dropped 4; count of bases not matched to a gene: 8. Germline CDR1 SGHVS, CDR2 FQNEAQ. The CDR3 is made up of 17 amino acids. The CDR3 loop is CASSLGPRGQGSDTQYF. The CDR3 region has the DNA TGTGCCAGCAGCTTAGGACCCCGGGGACAGGGGTCAGATACGCAGTATTTT.

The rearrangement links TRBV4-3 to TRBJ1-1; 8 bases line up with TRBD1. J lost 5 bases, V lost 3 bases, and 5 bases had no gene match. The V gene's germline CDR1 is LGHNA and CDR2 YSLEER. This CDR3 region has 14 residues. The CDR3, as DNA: TGCGCCAGCAGCCAGACAGGGGTAGGGACTGAAGCTTTCTTT. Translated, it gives CASSQTGVGTEAFF.

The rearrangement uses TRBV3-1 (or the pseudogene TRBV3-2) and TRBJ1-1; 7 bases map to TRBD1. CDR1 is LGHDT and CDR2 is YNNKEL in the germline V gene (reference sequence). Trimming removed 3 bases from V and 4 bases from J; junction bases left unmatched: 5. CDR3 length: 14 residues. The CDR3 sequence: CASSHGDSVTEAFF. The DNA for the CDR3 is TGTGCCAGCAGCCATGGGGACAGTGTCACTGAAGCTTTCTTT.

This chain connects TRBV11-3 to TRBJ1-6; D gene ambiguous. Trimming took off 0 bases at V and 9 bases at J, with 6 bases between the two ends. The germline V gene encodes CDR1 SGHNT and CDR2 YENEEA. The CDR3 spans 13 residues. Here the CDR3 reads CASSLDSISPLHF. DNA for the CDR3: TGTGCCAGCAGCTTAGACAGTATTTCACCCCTCCACTTT.

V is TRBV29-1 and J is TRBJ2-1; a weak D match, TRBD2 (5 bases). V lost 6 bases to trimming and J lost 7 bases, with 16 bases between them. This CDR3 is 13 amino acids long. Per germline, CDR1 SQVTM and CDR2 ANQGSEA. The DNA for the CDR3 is TGCAGCGTGAGGTCTAGCAAGTCGAATGAGCAGTTCTTC. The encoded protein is CSVRSSKSNEQFF.

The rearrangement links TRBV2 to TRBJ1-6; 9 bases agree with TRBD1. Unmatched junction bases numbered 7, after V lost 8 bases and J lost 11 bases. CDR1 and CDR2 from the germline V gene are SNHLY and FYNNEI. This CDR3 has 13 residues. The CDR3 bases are TGTGCCAGCTCTGGACAGGGGATGCCACCCCTCCACTTT. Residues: CASSGQGMPPLHF.

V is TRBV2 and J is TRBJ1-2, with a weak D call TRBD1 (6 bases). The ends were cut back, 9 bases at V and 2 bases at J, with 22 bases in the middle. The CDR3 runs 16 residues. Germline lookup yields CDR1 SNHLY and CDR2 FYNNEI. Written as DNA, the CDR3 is TGTGCCAGTTCTTCCATTCGGGGGGGGCGCAACTATGGCTACACCTTC. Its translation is CASSSIRGGRNYGYTF. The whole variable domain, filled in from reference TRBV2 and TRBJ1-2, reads EPEVTQTPSHQVTQMGQEVILRCVPISNHLYFYWYRQILGQKVEFLVSFYNNEISEKSEIFDDQFSVERPDGSNFTLKIRSTKLEDSAMYFCASSSIRGGRNYGYTFGSGTRLTVV.

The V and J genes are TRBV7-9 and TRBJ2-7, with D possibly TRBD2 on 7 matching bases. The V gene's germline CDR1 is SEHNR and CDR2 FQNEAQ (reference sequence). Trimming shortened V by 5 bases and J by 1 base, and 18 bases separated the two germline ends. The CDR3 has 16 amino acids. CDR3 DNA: TGTGCCAGCAGCCAGACGCTCGGGGGGCTTTCCTACGAGCAGTACTTC. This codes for CASSQTLGGLSYEQYF.

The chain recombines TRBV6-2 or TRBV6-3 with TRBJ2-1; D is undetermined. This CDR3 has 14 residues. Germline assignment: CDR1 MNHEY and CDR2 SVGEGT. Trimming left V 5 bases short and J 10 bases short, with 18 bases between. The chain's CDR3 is CASSPMTPPGEQFF. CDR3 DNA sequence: TGTGCCAGCAGTCCCATGACTCCTCCCGGAGAGCAGTTCTTC.

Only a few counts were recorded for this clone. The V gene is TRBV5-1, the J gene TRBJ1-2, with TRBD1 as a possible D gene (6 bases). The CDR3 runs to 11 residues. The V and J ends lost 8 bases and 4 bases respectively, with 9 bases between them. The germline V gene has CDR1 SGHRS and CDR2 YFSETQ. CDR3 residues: CASSGAYGYTF. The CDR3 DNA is TGCGCCAGTTCAGGGGCCTATGGCTACACCTTC.

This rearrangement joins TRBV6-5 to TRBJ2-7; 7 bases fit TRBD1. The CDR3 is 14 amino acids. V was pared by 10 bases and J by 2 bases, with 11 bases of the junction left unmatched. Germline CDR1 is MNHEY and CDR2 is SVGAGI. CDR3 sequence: CANPLTGNTYEQYF. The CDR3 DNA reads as TGTGCCAACCCCTTGACAGGGAATACCTACGAGCAGTACTTC.

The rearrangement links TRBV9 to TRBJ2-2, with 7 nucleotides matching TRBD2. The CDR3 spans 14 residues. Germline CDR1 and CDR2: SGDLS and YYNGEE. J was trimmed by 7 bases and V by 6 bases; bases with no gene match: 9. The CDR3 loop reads CASTSGVGIGELFF. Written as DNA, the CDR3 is TGTGCCAGCACCAGCGGGGTGGGTATCGGGGAGCTGTTTTTT.